This entry features one TCR beta chain sequence. Antigen specificity is unknown. This record comes from a study of cytomegalovirus exposure and HLA in healthy donors. Study as a whole: It was reported in a later analysis that the same platform had been used for the 120 validation repertoires as for the 550 to 750 first-cohort repertoires.

Findings of the study overall: Some public TCRs appeared in many individuals, while most sequences were rare.

The CDR3 has 15 amino acids. Germline-derived CDR1 and CDR2 are MNHEY and SVGAGI. V shed 5 bases, J shed 3 bases, and the junction held 6 bases outside the gene matches. Produced via immunoSEQ multiplex PCR; TCRdb's table is partial and in-frame only. This table holds some 250,000 clones, 80% to 95% found once. The sample comprised PBMCs. The clonotype was recovered from a woman aged 25-40 years in good health and CMV-seronegative. The V call is TRBV6-5, the J call TRBJ2-1; 8 nucleotides line up with TRBD1. CDR3 amino acids: CASSPGTGSYNEQFF. CDR3 nucleotide sequence: TGTGCCAGCAGTCCCGGGACAGGAAGCTACAATGAGCAGTTCTTC.